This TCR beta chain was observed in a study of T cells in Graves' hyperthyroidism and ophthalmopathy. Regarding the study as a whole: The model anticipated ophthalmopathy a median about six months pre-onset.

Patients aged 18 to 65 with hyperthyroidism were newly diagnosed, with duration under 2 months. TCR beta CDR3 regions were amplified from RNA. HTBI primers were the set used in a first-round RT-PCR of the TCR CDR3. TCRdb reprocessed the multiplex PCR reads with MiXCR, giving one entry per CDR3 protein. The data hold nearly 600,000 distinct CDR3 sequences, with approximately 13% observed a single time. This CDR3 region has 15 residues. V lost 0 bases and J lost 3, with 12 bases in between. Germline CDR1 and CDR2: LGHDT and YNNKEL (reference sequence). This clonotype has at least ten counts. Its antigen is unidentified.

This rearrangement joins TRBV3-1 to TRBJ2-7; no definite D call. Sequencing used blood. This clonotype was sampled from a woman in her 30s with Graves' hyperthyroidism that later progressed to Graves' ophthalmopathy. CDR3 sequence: CASSQEGGVHYEQYF. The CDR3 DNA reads TGTGCCAGCAGCCAAGAAGGTGGCGTACACTACGAGCAGTACTTC.